The clone carrying this TCR beta chain appeared many times. The V gene end was trimmed by 8 bases and the J gene end by 1 base; junction bases not matched to a gene: 5. Germline V gene lookup returns CDR1 MNHEY and CDR2 SMNVEV (reference sequence). The CDR3 sequence is 16 residues long. The data were produced by immunoSEQ multiplex PCR, yet TCRdb's version contains in-frame clones alone and is incomplete. Here the sample spans approximately 51,000 clones, 65% to 80% being singletons. This specimen comes from a study of T cell clones after liver transplantation. About the research overall: TCRbeta sequencing after a pre-transplant mixed lymphocyte reaction identified graft-donor-reactive clones, later tracked in post-transplant blood. Without induction therapy, subjects received standard immunosuppression until 12-24 months post-transplant. Blood was drawn pre-transplant, before withdrawal, and after full or failed withdrawal. At least one year of complete immunosuppression withdrawal without enzymes over twice normal defined tolerance.

This TCR derives from a human patient who received a liver transplant. Some of these T cells may belong to the graft donor. V and J are TRBV27 and TRBJ2-3; TRBD2 aligns across 14 bases. The sample here was CD4+ T cells from blood, taken around 54 months after liver transplant. CDR3 DNA: TGTGCCAGCTATGCGGGACTAGCGGGGGGCACAGATACGCAGTATTTT. It yields the protein CASYAGLAGGTDTQYF.